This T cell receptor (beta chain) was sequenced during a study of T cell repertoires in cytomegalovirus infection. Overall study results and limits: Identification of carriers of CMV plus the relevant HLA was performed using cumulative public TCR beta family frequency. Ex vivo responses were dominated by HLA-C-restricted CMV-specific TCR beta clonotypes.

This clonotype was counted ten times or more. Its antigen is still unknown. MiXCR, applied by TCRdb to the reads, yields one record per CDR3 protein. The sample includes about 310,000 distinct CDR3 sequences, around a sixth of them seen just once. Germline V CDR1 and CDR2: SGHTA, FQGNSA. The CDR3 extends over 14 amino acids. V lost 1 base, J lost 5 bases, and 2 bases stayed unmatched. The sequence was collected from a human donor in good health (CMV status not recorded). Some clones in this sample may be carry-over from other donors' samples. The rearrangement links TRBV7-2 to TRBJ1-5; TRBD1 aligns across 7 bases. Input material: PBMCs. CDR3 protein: CASSLDRGDQPQHF. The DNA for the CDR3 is TGTGCCAGCAGCTTAGACAGGGGAGATCAGCCCCAGCATTTT.